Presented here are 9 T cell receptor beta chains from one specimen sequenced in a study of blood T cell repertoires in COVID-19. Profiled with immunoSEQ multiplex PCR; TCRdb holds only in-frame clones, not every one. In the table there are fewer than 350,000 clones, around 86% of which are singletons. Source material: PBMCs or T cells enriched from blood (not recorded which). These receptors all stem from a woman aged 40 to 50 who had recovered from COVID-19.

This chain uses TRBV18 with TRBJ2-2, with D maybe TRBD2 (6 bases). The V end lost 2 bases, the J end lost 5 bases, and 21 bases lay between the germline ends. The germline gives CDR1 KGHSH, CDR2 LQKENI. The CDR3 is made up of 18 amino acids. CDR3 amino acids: CASSPSITEGTRTGELFF. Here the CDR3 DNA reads TGTGCCAGCTCACCAAGTATTACGGAGGGGACGAGGACCGGGGAGCTGTTTTTT.

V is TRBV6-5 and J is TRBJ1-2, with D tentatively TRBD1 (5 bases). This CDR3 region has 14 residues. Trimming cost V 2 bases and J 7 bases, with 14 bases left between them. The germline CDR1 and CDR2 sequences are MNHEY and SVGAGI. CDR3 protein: CASSYRGTGIGYTF. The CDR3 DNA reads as TGTGCCAGCAGTTACAGGGGAACAGGTATTGGCTACACCTTC.

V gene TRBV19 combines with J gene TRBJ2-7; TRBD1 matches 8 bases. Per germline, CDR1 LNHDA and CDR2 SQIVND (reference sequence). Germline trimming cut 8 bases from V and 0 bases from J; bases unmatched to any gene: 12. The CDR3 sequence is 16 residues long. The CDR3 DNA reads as TGTGCCAGTTGGCGCAGGGGGCCGGCCCTCTCCTACGAGCAGTACTTC. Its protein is CASWRRGPALSYEQYF.

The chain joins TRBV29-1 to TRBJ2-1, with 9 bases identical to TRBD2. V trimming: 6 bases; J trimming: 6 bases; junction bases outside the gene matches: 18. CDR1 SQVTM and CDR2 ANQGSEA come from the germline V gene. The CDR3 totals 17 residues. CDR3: CSVRGKSTGLALNEQFF. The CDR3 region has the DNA TGCAGCGTACGGGGTAAAAGTACCGGACTAGCGCTCAATGAGCAGTTCTTC.

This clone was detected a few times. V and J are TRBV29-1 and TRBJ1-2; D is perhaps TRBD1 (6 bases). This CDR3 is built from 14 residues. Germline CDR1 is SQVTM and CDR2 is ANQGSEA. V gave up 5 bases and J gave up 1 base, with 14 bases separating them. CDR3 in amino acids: CSVTQGSDNYGYTF. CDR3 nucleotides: TGCAGCGTTACACAGGGTTCGGATAACTATGGCTACACCTTC.

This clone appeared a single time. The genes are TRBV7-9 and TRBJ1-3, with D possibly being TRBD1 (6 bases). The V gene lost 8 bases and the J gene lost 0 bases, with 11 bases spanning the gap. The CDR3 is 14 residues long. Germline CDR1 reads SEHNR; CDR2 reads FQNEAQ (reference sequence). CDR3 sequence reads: CASQRGSSGNTIYF. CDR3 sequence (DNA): TGTGCCAGCCAAAGGGGGAGCTCTGGAAACACCATATATTTT.

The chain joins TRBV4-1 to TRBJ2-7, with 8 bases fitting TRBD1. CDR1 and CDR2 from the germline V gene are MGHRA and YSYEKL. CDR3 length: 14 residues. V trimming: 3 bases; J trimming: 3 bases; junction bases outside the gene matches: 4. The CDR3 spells CASSHRDRGYEQYF. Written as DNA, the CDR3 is TGCGCCAGCAGCCATAGAGACAGGGGCTACGAGCAGTACTTC.

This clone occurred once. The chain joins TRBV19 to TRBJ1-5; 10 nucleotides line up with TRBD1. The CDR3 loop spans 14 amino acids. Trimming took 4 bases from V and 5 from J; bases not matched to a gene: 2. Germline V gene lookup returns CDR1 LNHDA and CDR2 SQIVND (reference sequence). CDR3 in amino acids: CASSTGQGDQPQHF. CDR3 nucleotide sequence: TGTGCCAGTAGTACAGGACAGGGGGATCAGCCCCAGCATTTT.

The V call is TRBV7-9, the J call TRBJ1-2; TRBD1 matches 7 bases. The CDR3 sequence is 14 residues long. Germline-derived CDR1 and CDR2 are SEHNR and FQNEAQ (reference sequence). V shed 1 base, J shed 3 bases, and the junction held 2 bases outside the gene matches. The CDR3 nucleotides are TGTGCCAGCAGCTTAGGTGGACAGGACTATGGCTACACCTTC. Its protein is CASSLGGQDYGYTF.